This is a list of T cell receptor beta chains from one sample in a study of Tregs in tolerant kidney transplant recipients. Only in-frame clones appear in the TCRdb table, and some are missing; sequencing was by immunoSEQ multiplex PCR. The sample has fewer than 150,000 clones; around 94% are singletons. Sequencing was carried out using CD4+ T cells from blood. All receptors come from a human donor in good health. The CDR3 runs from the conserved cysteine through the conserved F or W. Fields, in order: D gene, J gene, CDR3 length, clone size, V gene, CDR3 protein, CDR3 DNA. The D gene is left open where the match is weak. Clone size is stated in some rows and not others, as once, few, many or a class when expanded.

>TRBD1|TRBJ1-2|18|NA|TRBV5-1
CASSPAGTGGSGGYGYTF
TGCGCCAGCAGCCCCGCCGGGACAGGGGGCAGTGGAGGCTATGGCTACACCTTC
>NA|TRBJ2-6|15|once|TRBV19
CASSMGGAGANVLTF
TGTGCCAGTAGTATGGGGGGCGCTGGGGCCAACGTCCTGACTTTC
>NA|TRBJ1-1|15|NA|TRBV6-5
CASSYSVRANTEAFF
TGTGCCAGCAGTTACTCAGTCAGGGCCAACACTGAAGCTTTCTTT
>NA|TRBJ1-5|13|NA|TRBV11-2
CASSFSQDQPQHF
TGTGCCAGCAGCTTTAGCCAAGATCAGCCCCAGCATTTT
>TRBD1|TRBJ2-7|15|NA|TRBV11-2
CASSSGSGQGSEQYF
TGTGCCAGCAGCTCCGGTTCGGGACAGGGATCGGAGCAGTACTTC
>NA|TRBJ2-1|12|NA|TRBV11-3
CASSLDRYEQFF
TGTGCCAGCAGCTTAGATCGTTATGAGCAGTTCTTC
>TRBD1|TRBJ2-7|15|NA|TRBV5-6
CASSLRWTGAYEQYF
TGTGCCAGCAGCTTGCGTTGGACAGGGGCCTACGAGCAGTACTTC
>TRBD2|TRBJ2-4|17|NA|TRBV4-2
CASSQVWEGRAKNIQYF
TGTGCCAGCAGCCAAGTATGGGAGGGACGAGCCAAAAACATTCAGTACTTC
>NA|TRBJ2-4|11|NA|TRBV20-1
CSASGVGIQYF
TGCAGTGCTAGCGGGGTTGGGATTCAGTACTTC
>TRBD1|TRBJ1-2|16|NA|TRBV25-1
CASSEYLGQGIDGYTF
TGTGCCAGCAGTGAATATTTAGGACAGGGGATTGATGGCTACACCTTC
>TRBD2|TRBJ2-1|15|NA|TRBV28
CASTPGLAGYNEQFF
TGTGCCAGCACCCCGGGACTAGCGGGATACAATGAGCAGTTCTTC
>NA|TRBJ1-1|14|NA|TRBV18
CASSRGHQNTEAFF
TGTGCCAGCTCAAGGGGACACCAGAACACTGAAGCTTTCTTT
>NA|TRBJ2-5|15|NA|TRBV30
CAWSKGGGAQETQYF
TGTGCCTGGAGTAAGGGGGGGGGTGCCCAAGAGACCCAGTACTTC
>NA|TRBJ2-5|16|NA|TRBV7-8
CASSLVLFAGAETQYF
TGTGCCAGCAGCTTAGTTTTGTTCGCGGGGGCGGAGACCCAGTACTTC
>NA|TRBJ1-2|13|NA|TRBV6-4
CASSVRDGDGYTF
TGTGCCAGCAGCGTCCGCGACGGAGATGGCTACACCTTC
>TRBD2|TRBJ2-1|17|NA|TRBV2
CASRGGITSGNYNEQFF
TGTGCCAGCAGGGGCGGAATCACTAGCGGGAATTACAATGAGCAGTTCTTC
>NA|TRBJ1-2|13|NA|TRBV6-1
CASSEAANYGYTF
TGTGCCAGCAGTGAAGCTGCTAACTATGGCTACACCTTC
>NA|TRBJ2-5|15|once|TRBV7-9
CASSQTLGEQETQYF
TGTGCCAGCAGTCAGACACTCGGAGAACAAGAGACCCAGTACTTC
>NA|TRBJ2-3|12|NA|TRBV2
CASSESPHTQYF
TGTGCCAGCAGTGAATCCCCGCATACGCAGTATTTT
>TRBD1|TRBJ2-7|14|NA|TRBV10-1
CASSEGQGAYEQYF
TGCGCCAGCAGTGAGGGACAGGGGGCTTACGAGCAGTACTTC
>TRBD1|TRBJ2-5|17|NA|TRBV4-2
CASSQESLWTGRETQYF
TGTGCCAGCAGCCAAGAATCCCTGTGGACAGGGCGGGAGACCCAGTACTTC
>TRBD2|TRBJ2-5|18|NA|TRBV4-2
CASSQADRLAGGEETQYF
TGTGCCAGCAGCCAAGCTGACCGACTAGCGGGGGGAGAAGAGACCCAGTACTTC
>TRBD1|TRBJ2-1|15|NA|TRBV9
CASRAGTGPDNEQFF
TGTGCCAGCAGAGCAGGGACAGGCCCGGACAATGAGCAGTTCTTC
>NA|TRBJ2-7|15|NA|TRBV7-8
CASSRTGVLSYEQYF
TGTGCCAGCAGCCGAACAGGTGTGCTATCCTACGAGCAGTACTTC
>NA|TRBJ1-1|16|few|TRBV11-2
CASSLDRAGVNTEAFF
TGTGCCAGCAGCTTAGATCGTGCAGGCGTGAACACTGAAGCTTTCTTT
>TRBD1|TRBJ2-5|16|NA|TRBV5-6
CASSLAVTGVTETQYF
TGTGCCAGCAGCTTGGCCGTGACAGGGGTAACGGAGACCCAGTACTTC
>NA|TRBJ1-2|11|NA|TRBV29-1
CSVESGYGYTF
TGCAGCGTTGAGTCGGGATATGGCTACACCTTC
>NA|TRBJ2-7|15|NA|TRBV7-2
CASSLLHGVAYEQYF
TGTGCCAGCAGCTTATTACACGGCGTCGCCTACGAGCAGTACTTC
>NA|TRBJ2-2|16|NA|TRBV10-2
CASSDGRGANTGELFF
TGCGCCAGCAGTGACGGGAGAGGCGCGAACACCGGGGAGCTGTTTTTT
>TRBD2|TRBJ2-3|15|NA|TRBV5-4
CASSLTSGGPDTQYF
TGTGCCAGCAGCTTGACTAGCGGGGGGCCCGATACGCAGTATTTT
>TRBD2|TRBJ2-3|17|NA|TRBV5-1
CASSLGASGGTTDTQYF
TGCGCCAGCAGCCTGGGGGCTAGCGGGGGGACTACAGATACGCAGTATTTT
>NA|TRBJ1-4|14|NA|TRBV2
CASSRDKGNEKLFF
TGTGCCAGCAGTAGGGATAAAGGAAATGAAAAACTGTTTTTT
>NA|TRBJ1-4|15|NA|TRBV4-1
CASSQELWANEKLFF
TGCGCCAGCAGCCAAGAACTCTGGGCTAATGAAAAACTGTTTTTT
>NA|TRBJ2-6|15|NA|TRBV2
CASSEVSGAANVLTF
TGTGCCAGCAGTGAAGTTTCAGGGGCGGCCAACGTCCTGACTTTC
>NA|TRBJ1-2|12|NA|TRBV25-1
CASSVDVDGYTF
TGTGCCAGCAGTGTGGATGTGGACGGCTACACCTTC
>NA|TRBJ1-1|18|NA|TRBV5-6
CASSLGLVGDRRETEAFF
TGTGCCAGCAGCTTGGGGCTTGTGGGGGATCGGCGGGAGACTGAAGCTTTCTTT
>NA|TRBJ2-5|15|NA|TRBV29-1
CSVPSSRLDQETQYF
TGCAGCGTACCAAGTTCACGACTTGACCAAGAGACCCAGTACTTC
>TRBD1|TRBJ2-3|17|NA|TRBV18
CASSPGQGLRGTDTQYF
TGTGCCAGCTCACCGGGACAGGGGCTTCGCGGCACAGATACGCAGTATTTT
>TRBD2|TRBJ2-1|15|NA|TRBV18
CASSPPAGGGDEQFF
TGTGCCAGCTCACCACCAGCGGGAGGGGGAGATGAGCAGTTCTTC
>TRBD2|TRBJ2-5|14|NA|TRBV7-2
CASSLAGDQETQYF
TGTGCCAGCAGCTTGGCGGGGGATCAAGAGACCCAGTACTTC
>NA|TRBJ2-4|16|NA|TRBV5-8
CASSLVVGVAKNIQYF
TGTGCCAGCAGCTTAGTGGTGGGAGTGGCCAAAAACATTCAGTACTTC
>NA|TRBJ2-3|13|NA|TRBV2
CASSDQRRDTQYF
TGTGCCAGCAGTGATCAAAGGCGGGATACGCAGTATTTT
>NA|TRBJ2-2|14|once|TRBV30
CAWRWGDNTGELFF
TGTGCCTGGAGGTGGGGGGATAACACCGGGGAGCTGTTTTTT
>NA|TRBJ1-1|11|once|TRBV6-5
CASSHTGEAFF
TGTGCCAGCAGTCACACCGGGGAAGCTTTCTTT
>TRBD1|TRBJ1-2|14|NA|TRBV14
CASSRQGTNYGYTF
TGTGCCAGCAGCCGACAGGGGACTAACTATGGCTACACCTTC
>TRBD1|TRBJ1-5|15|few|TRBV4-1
CASSLLGQVGQPQHF
TGCGCCAGCAGCCTCCTCGGACAGGTGGGTCAGCCCCAGCATTTT
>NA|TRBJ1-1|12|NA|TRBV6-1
CASSEERYEAFF
TGTGCCAGCAGTGAAGAGCGGTATGAAGCTTTCTTT
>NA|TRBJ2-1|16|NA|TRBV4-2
CASSPDYGGADNEQFF
TGTGCCAGCAGCCCCGACTACGGCGGGGCGGACAATGAGCAGTTCTTC
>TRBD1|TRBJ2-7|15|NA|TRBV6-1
CASSGKTGEGSEQYF
TGTGCCAGCAGTGGAAAGACAGGGGAAGGGTCCGAGCAGTACTTC
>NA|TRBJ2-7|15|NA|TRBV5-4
CASSAKQAADYEQYF
TGTGCCAGCAGCGCAAAACAGGCGGCCGACTACGAGCAGTACTTC
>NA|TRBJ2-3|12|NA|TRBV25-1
CASSAGTDTQYF
TGTGCCAGCAGCGCAGGCACAGATACGCAGTATTTT
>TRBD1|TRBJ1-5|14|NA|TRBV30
CAWRRQGANQPQHF
TGTGCCTGGAGAAGACAGGGGGCGAATCAGCCCCAGCATTTT
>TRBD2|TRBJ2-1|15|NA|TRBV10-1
CASSEFLAGSREQFF
TGCGCCAGCAGTGAGTTTCTAGCGGGATCGCGCGAGCAGTTCTTC
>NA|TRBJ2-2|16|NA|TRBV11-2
CASSLSLPPSTGELFF
TGTGCCAGCAGCCTCTCCTTACCCCCGAGCACCGGGGAGCTGTTTTTT
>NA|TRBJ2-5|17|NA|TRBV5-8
CASSLLGVRTAQETQYF
TGTGCCAGCAGCTTGTTAGGTGTTCGGACAGCCCAAGAGACCCAGTACTTC
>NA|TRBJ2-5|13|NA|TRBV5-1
CASSLGLSETQYF
TGCGCCAGCAGCTTGGGCCTCTCGGAGACCCAGTACTTC
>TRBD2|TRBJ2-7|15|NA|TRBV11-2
CASSLSSGGALPLHF
TGTGCCAGCAGCCTTTCTAGCGGGGGGGCCCTCCCTCTGCACTTC
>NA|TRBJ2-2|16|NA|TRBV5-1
CASSLAEGLLAGELFF
TGCGCCAGCAGCTTGGCCGAGGGGCTACTGGCCGGGGAGCTGTTTTTT
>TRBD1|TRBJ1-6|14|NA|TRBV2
CASVRGQGNSPLHF
TGTGCCAGCGTTCGGGGACAGGGGAATTCACCCCTCCACTTT